Many counts were recorded for the clone carrying this TCR beta chain. Its target is unknown. Donor samples were obtained from healthy Caucasian individuals from Russia, aged about 6 to 95. This entry is derived from a study of blood T cells in healthy people across ages. CDR3 length equals 12 residues. Per germline, CDR1 MNHEY and CDR2 SVGEGT. V was clipped by 6 bases and J by 4 bases, with 7 bases between them. Together with a sample-barcoded 5' primer, a J-beta primer mix was included in a second PCR lasting about 6 to 12 cycles. TCRdb re-analysed the 5' RACE reads in MiXCR, keeping a single row per CDR3 protein. Of about 1.5 million distinct CDR3 sequences in the sample, about 45% were seen once. Study-wide points: It was the long-lived donors that had more naive CD4+ cells and higher diversity than aged donors.

This chain uses TRBV6-2 or TRBV6-3 with TRBJ1-5; D unresolved. The sequenced material came from blood. This receptor was identified in a woman between 18 and 30 years old in good health. The CDR3 here is CASRTANQPQHF. The CDR3 bases are TGTGCCAGCAGAACAGCTAATCAGCCCCAGCATTTT.